The present TCR beta chain was sequenced within a study of blood T cells in healthy people across ages. Study results and caveats: Without sorted subsets, naive and antigen-experienced compartments could not be conclusively compared. Older age went with lower TCR beta diversity per million T cells, in a roughly linear way.

The CDR3 length is 13 residues. From germline, CDR1 is MNHEY and CDR2 SVGEGT. Trimming took 6 bases from V and 8 from J, leaving 16 bases between them. In the case of this clonotype: Its antigen is unidentified.

Through a sample-barcoded 5' primer and a J-beta primer mix, a second PCR was run for roughly 6 to 12 cycles. Each CDR3 protein gets one entry after TCRdb re-called the 5' RACE reads with MiXCR. The sample carries 1.8 million or so distinct CDR3 sequences, roughly 43% recorded once. V usage is TRBV6-2 or TRBV6-3 and J usage is TRBJ1-2; D unresolved. Sequenced input: blood. This receptor was identified in a human donor in good health. The CDR3 reads CASSERGWRGYTF. CDR3 DNA: TGTGCCAGCAGCGAACGGGGATGGAGGGGCTACACCTTC.